Below, one T cell receptor beta chain is given with its context. This specimen belongs to a study of blood T cell repertoires in COVID-19. Study-wide context: Italy, Spain and the United States were the sources of the convalescent and acute COVID-19 samples. Sample material is recorded as cDNA or gDNA derived from T cells, B-cell-depleted T cells, or PBMCs.

Per the original data handling: Quantification of nucleated cells was approximated via reference gene primer amplification. Here immunoSEQ multiplex PCR was the method, and the copy in TCRdb shows in-frame clones only, minus some. The DNA gave D and trimming, while V, J and clone size come from that table. This sample yields tens of thousands of clones, of which around 87% are seen a single time; 5% to 6% belongs to the top ten. With 5 bases clipped from V and 9 bases from J, the junction kept 16 bases outside the gene matches. The CDR3 length is 15 residues. CDR1 is LGHNT and CDR2 is FRNRAP in the germline V gene.

The TCR sequence derives from a man aged 45-65 years with acute or convalescent COVID-19. V gene TRBV12-5 combines with J gene TRBJ2-7; 7 bases line up with TRBD1. The sample comprised peripheral blood. The CDR3 bases are TGTGCTAGTGGTCCCACAGGGGTGGGAGTCAAGGGGCAGTACTTC. This gives the protein CASGPTGVGVKGQYF. Combining the CDR3 with reference TRBV12-5 and TRBJ2-7 gives the whole variable domain DARVTQTPRHKVTEMGQEVTMRCQPILGHNTVFWYRQTMMQGLELLAYFRNRAPLDDSGMPKDRFSAEMPDATLATLKIQPSEPRDSAVYFCASGPTGVGVKGQYFGPGTRLTVT.